The 27 T cell receptor beta chains given below trace back to one sample, sequenced in a study of blood T cell repertoires in COVID-19. The table came from immunoSEQ multiplex PCR; TCRdb's copy has only in-frame clones and leaves some out. Of hundreds of thousands of clones in the sample, 88% are singletons; the top ten hold just under 1%. Sequenced material: PBMCs or T cells enriched from blood (not recorded which). All receptors come from a woman under 40 who had recovered from COVID-19.

The V call is TRBV24-1, the J call TRBJ2-3; a weak D match, TRBD1 (6 bases). This CDR3 comprises 17 residues. V lost 0 bases, J lost 1 base, and 13 bases lay in between. Germline CDR1 is KGHDR and CDR2 is SFDVKD. CDR3 protein: CATSDLETGQGTDTQYF. Here the CDR3 DNA reads TGTGCCACCAGTGATTTGGAGACAGGCCAAGGCACAGATACGCAGTATTTT.

This sequence joins TRBV28 and TRBJ2-1; tentative D call: TRBD2 (5 bases). Trimming stripped 7 bases from V and 7 bases from J, with 14 bases between. This CDR3 is 13 amino acids long. Germline CDR1 is MDHEN and CDR2 is SYDVKM. The CDR3 loop is CASKTIRENEQFF. CDR3 coding DNA: TGTGCCAGCAAGACCATAAGGGAGAATGAGCAGTTCTTC.

The chain recombines TRBV13 with TRBJ1-5; no reliable D call. Trimming pared 0 bases from V and 3 bases from J, leaving 12 bases between. The V gene's germline CDR1 is PRHDT and CDR2 FYEKMQ (reference sequence). The length of the CDR3 is 16 residues. CDR3 region: CASSLGGKGANQPQHF. The CDR3 nucleotides read TGTGCCAGCAGCTTAGGGGGGAAGGGAGCCAATCAGCCCCAGCATTTT.

This clone was counted once. The gene calls are TRBV7-9 and TRBJ2-7, with 10 nucleotides matching TRBD2. V lost 6 bases and J lost 3; bases outside the gene matches: 5. The V gene's germline CDR1 is SEHNR and CDR2 FQNEAQ (reference sequence). The CDR3 spans 14 residues. CDR3 amino acids: CASSISSGSYEQYF. CDR3 in DNA: TGTGCCAGCAGTATCTCTAGCGGGAGCTACGAGCAGTACTTC.

Only a few counts were recorded for this clone. The chain couples TRBV14 to TRBJ1-1, with TRBD1 as a possible D gene (5 bases). In germline, CDR1 is SGHDN, CDR2 FVKESK. This CDR3 spans 13 amino acids. The V end was cut by 2 bases, the J end by 7 bases, with 11 bases between. The CDR3 DNA follows: TGTGCCAGCAGCCAAATAAGGGGAAATGAAGCTTTCTTT. Its translation: CASSQIRGNEAFF.

The rearrangement joins TRBV27 to TRBJ1-1; TRBD1 aligns across 7 bases. The CDR3 has 13 residues. V shed 6 bases, J shed 1 base, and the junction held 2 bases outside the gene matches. Germline V gene lookup returns CDR1 MNHEY and CDR2 SMNVEV (reference sequence). The CDR3 DNA is TGTGCCAGCAGCTGGGACAGGAACACTGAAGCTTTCTTT. It is translated as CASSWDRNTEAFF.

This chain uses TRBV20-1 with TRBJ2-7; 9 nucleotides agree with TRBD1. The CDR3 covers 15 residues. Germline CDR1 and CDR2: DFQATT and SNEGSKA (reference sequence). V shed 3 bases, J shed 6 bases, and the junction held 12 bases outside the gene matches. CDR3 sequence (DNA): TGCAGTGCTAGTTTGATCCGGGACAGGGCAGGCGAGCAGTACTTC. As protein: CSASLIRDRAGEQYF.

Worth noting for this clone: This same CDR3 is encoded by further DNA sequences in the sample. This chain links TRBV9 with TRBJ1-2; 7 bases agree with TRBD1. Germline CDR1 reads SGDLS; CDR2 reads YYNGEE. The CDR3 length is 16 residues. Trimming took 5 bases from V and 4 from J; bases not matched to a gene: 14. The CDR3 coding sequence is TGTGCCAGCAGTCCCGAGGGGGCCTACATGGGCTATGGCTACACCTTC. Its translation: CASSPEGAYMGYGYTF.

V usage is TRBV23-1 and J usage is TRBJ2-7, with 7 nucleotides matching TRBD1. TRBV23-1 is identified as an open reading frame with a role that is uncertain. This CDR3 has 12 residues. The V gene end was trimmed by 8 bases and the J gene end by 9 bases; junction bases not matched to a gene: 10. The CDR3 bases are TGCGCCAGCTCGAAATACCGGGACAGGCAGTACTTC. Translation gives CASSKYRDRQYF.

The chain employs TRBV5-1 and TRBJ1-1; 10 bases align to TRBD1. The germline V gene encodes CDR1 SGHRS and CDR2 YFSETQ. Trimming cost V 0 bases and J 8 bases; bases outside gene matches: 10. This CDR3 region has 16 residues. The CDR3 loop is CASSLEWDRGFGEAFF. CDR3 in DNA: TGCGCCAGCAGCTTGGAATGGGACAGGGGATTTGGGGAAGCTTTCTTT.

The chain employs TRBV5-6 and TRBJ2-1, with TRBD1 identical over 8 bases. Trimming at V came to 0 bases and at J to 1 base, leaving 3 bases not matched to a gene. Germline V gives CDR1 SGHDT, CDR2 YYEEEE. This CDR3 comprises 16 residues. The CDR3 bases are TGTGCCAGCAGCTTGGACAGGGGGAATTCCTACAATGAGCAGTTCTTC. Protein sequence: CASSLDRGNSYNEQFF.

The chain uses TRBV6-5 and TRBJ2-3, with 7 nucleotides matching TRBD2. This CDR3 has 13 amino acids. Germline V gives CDR1 MNHEY, CDR2 SVGAGI. Trimming took 11 bases from V and 5 from J; bases not matched to a gene: 10. The CDR3 protein is CAVRGVVGDTQYF. In DNA, the CDR3 is TGTGCCGTCCGGGGGGTCGTTGGAGATACGCAGTATTTT.

The chain is built from TRBV4-1 and TRBJ2-1, with TRBD2 matching over 9 bases. The CDR3 sequence is 19 residues long. Germline V lookup: CDR1 MGHRA, CDR2 YSYEKL. Trimming took 4 bases from V and 7 from J; bases not matched to a gene: 20. The CDR3: CASSRIRSGHSGSVNEQFF. CDR3 DNA: TGCGCCAGCAGCCGAATCCGGAGCGGGCATAGCGGGAGTGTTAATGAGCAGTTCTTC.

This chain links TRBV7-9 with TRBJ2-7; 8 nucleotides align to TRBD1. Germline V gene lookup returns CDR1 SEHNR and CDR2 FQNEAQ (reference sequence). The CDR3 contains 15 residues. V was pared by 3 bases and J by 2 bases, with 6 bases of the junction left unmatched. The CDR3 here is CASSFSGGLTYEQYF. The CDR3 DNA is TGTGCCAGCAGCTTCTCAGGGGGCCTAACCTACGAGCAGTACTTC.

The chain's CDR3 is CASSVGVGTGGPRTEAFF. The CDR3 DNA sequence: TGTGCCAGCAGCGTAGGGGTTGGGACAGGGGGCCCCCGCACTGAAGCTTTCTTT. The rearrangement joins TRBV9 to TRBJ1-1; 12 bases line up with TRBD1. V dropped 0 bases and J dropped 4; count of bases not matched to a gene: 10. Per germline, CDR1 SGDLS and CDR2 YYNGEE. This CDR3 contains 18 residues.

The V and J genes are TRBV6-4 and TRBJ2-1; possibly TRBD2 for D (6 bases). Germline V gives CDR1 MRHNA, CDR2 SNTAGT. The CDR3 is 13 residues long. Between the trimmed V and J ends, which lost 9 bases and 7 bases, there was a span of 16 bases. In DNA form, the CDR3 reads TGTGCCAGACTTTGCGGGGTCGGGAATGAGCAGTTCTTC. Amino acid sequence: CARLCGVGNEQFF.

The chain has TRBV27 and TRBJ1-3; unclear D gene. With 2 bases removed from V and 1 base from J, the gap between germline ends came to 6 bases. CDR1 is MNHEY, CDR2 SMNVEV, per germline (reference sequence). The CDR3 has 14 amino acids. The CDR3 DNA sequence: TGTGCCAGCAGTTTAGGGCAGTCTGGAAACACCATATATTTT. The encoded protein is CASSLGQSGNTIYF.

This clone has only a few counts. The V and J genes are TRBV6-5 and TRBJ1-6; D gene ambiguous. The V and J ends lost 6 bases and 4 bases respectively, with 10 bases between them. Germline CDR1 reads MNHEY; CDR2 reads SVGAGI. CDR3 length: 14 amino acids. The CDR3 loop reads CASSAGPYNSPLHF. The CDR3 DNA reads as TGTGCCAGCAGCGCGGGTCCATATAATTCACCCCTCCACTTT.

This chain links TRBV2 with TRBJ1-1, with 10 nucleotides matching TRBD1. The ends lost 9 bases at V and 6 bases at J; junction bases unmatched: 1. The CDR3 runs to 11 residues. CDR1 SNHLY and CDR2 FYNNEI come from the germline V gene. The DNA for the CDR3 is TGTGCCAGAGGACAGGGGGCTGAAGCTTTCTTT. The encoded protein is CARGQGAEAFF. Full variable domain (outside the CDR3, taken from reference TRBV2 and TRBJ1-1): EPEVTQTPSHQVTQMGQEVILRCVPISNHLYFYWYRQILGQKVEFLVSFYNNEISEKSEIFDDQFSVERPDGSNFTLKIRSTKLEDSAMYFCARGQGAEAFFGQGTRLTVV.

The chain is built from TRBV29-1 and TRBJ2-5; 13 nucleotides line up with TRBD2. Unmatched junction bases numbered 5, after V lost 7 bases and J lost 3 bases. The CDR3 contains 14 residues. The germline gives CDR1 SQVTM, CDR2 ANQGSEA. The DNA of the CDR3 is TGCAGCGCCTCACTAGCGGGGGGGGAAGAGACCCAGTACTTC. It specifies CSASLAGGEETQYF. Full variable domain (missing parts from reference TRBV29-1 and TRBJ2-5): SAVISQKPSRDICQRGTSLTIQCQVDSQVTMMFWYRQQPGQSLTLIATANQGSEATYESGFVIDKFPISRPNLTFSTLTVSNMSPEDSSIYLCSASLAGGEETQYFGPGTRLLVL.

The V gene is TRBV18, the J gene TRBJ1-6; D is undetermined. CDR1 and CDR2 (germline): KGHSH, LQKENI. The length of the CDR3 is 13 residues. V gave up 3 bases and J gave up 11 bases, with 11 bases separating them. CDR3 in amino acids: CASSPPGLTPLHF. The DNA of the CDR3 is TGTGCCAGCTCACCGCCTGGACTTACACCCCTCCACTTT.

This clone was observed at least ten times. The chain recombines TRBV7-9 with TRBJ2-7; 9 positions match TRBD1. V was clipped by 3 bases and J by 2 bases; unmatched bases: 2. The V gene's germline CDR1 is SEHNR and CDR2 FQNEAQ (reference sequence). This CDR3 region has 14 residues. The CDR3 DNA reads as TGTGCCAGCAGCTTCAACAGGGGGCCCTACGAGCAGTACTTC. It codes for CASSFNRGPYEQYF.

This clone was observed a handful of times. The chain links TRBV5-6 to TRBJ2-1; D perhaps matches TRBD2 (5 bases). Trimming shortened V by 1 base and J by 7 bases, and 15 bases separated the two germline ends. The V gene's germline CDR1 is SGHDT and CDR2 YYEEEE. This CDR3 has 15 amino acids. CDR3 in amino acids: CASSLFEGVLNEQFF. The CDR3, as DNA: TGTGCCAGCAGCTTGTTCGAGGGAGTATTGAATGAGCAGTTCTTC.

V usage is TRBV4-1 and J usage is TRBJ1-6, with D maybe TRBD1 (5 bases). From germline, CDR1 is MGHRA and CDR2 YSYEKL. Trimming left V 0 bases short and J 4 bases short, with 7 bases between. The CDR3 consists of 15 residues. CDR3 sequence: CASSQEGGYNSPLHF. The CDR3 DNA follows: TGCGCCAGCAGCCAAGAGGGGGGATATAATTCACCCCTCCACTTT.

The chain couples TRBV11-2 to TRBJ1-1; D is uncertain. The germline gives CDR1 SGHAT, CDR2 FQNNGV. There are 12 residues in the CDR3. Trimming removed 3 bases from V and 5 bases from J, with 7 bases in between. For the CDR3, the DNA is TGTGCCAGCAGCTTCGTAGAAACTGAAGCTTTCTTT. This codes for CASSFVETEAFF.

The chain joins TRBV5-4 to TRBJ1-6; a weak D match, TRBD1 (6 bases). V lost 4 bases, J lost 10 bases, and 15 bases lay in between. Germline CDR1 is SGHNT and CDR2 is YYREEE (reference sequence). The CDR3 consists of 14 residues. Here the CDR3 reads CASSEDSSYSPLHF. CDR3 DNA sequence: TGTGCCAGCAGCGAGGACAGTTCATACTCACCCCTCCACTTT.

This clone was counted only a few times. The chain recombines TRBV6-2 or TRBV6-3 with TRBJ2-7; 9 bases fit TRBD1. Germline assignment: CDR1 MNHEY and CDR2 SVGEGT. CDR3 size: 15 residues. J gave up 7 bases and V 2 bases, and 9 bases lay outside the gene matches. The CDR3 region is CASSYPPDRGGEQYF. The CDR3 DNA is TGTGCCAGCAGTTACCCTCCGGACAGGGGTGGGGAGCAGTACTTC.